The rows below give T cell receptor beta chains drawn from one sample of a study of T-cell reconstitution after alpha-beta-depleted transplantation in children. TCRdb ran MiXCR on the PCR reads and lists one entry per CDR3 protein. The table has 250,000 to 300,000 distinct CDR3 sequences, over 7% seen once. This specimen was peripheral blood, taken 360 days after TCRalphabeta/CD19-depleted stem cell transplant. The source of these receptors is a female patient aged 2 to 10 who had a stem cell transplant for Fanconi anemia, so the T cells may come from the graft donor. The CDR3 runs from the conserved cysteine through the conserved F or W. D genes are given only for firm matches. Size tells how often a clone was seen (once, few, many) or the class of an expanded clone, and some rows leave it out.

length,V,D,size,J,CDR3,DNA
17,TRBV12-5,.,.,TRBJ1-1,CASGLVLSGTQNTEAFF,TGTGCTAGTGGTTTGGTACTAAGTGGGACCCAAAACACTGAAGCTTTCTTT
18,TRBV21-1,.,.,TRBJ2-1,CASSKGSTSGSSGNEQFF,TGTGCCAGCAGCAAAGGGTCAACTAGCGGGAGTTCTGGAAATGAGCAGTTCTTC
15,TRBV2,TRBD1,.,TRBJ2-5,CASSYKTGGWETQYF,TGTGCCAGCAGTTATAAGACAGGGGGCTGGGAGACCCAGTACTTC
12,TRBV2,.,few,TRBJ1-5,CASSEVRAPQHF,TGTGCCAGCAGTGAAGTCAGGGCGCCCCAGCATTTT
15,TRBV18,TRBD2,many,TRBJ2-1,CASSPIAGVVGEQFF,TGTGCCAGCTCTCCAATAGCGGGAGTAGTTGGTGAGCAGTTCTTC
15,TRBV12-3/TRBV12-4,.,many,TRBJ2-7,CASRSQLESSYEQYF,TGTGCCAGCAGGTCTCAACTAGAGAGCTCCTACGAGCAGTACTTC
14,TRBV6-5,.,many,TRBJ2-2,CASVREALTGELFF,TGTGCCAGCGTCCGGGAAGCGCTCACCGGGGAGCTGTTTTTT
15,TRBV2,.,few,TRBJ1-1,CASSEASPVNTEAFF,TGTGCCAGCAGTGAGGCTAGCCCTGTGAACACTGAAGCTTTCTTT
15,TRBV6-5,.,.,TRBJ1-2,CASSFYRDSNYGYTF,TGTGCCAGCAGTTTCTACAGGGATAGTAACTATGGCTACACCTTC
13,TRBV19,.,few,TRBJ2-2,CASGYLSTGELFF,TGTGCCAGCGGCTACTTGAGCACCGGGGAGCTGTTTTTT
15,TRBV5-1,.,many,TRBJ2-3,CASSLVGGLEDTQYF,TGCGCCAGCAGCTTGGTTGGGGGTCTAGAAGATACGCAGTATTTT
15,TRBV6-1,TRBD2,.,TRBJ2-2,CASSEPSGSPGELFF,TGTGCCAGCAGTGAACCCAGCGGGAGTCCCGGGGAGCTGTTTTTT
12,TRBV29-1,.,many,TRBJ2-7,CSVGDGSYEQYF,TGCAGCGTTGGGGACGGCTCCTACGAGCAGTACTTC
16,TRBV19,TRBD2,few,TRBJ2-1,CASSIGREGLYNEQFF,TGTGCCAGTAGTATAGGACGGGAGGGGCTCTACAATGAGCAGTTCTTC
13,TRBV27,TRBD1,many,TRBJ1-2,CASSRDRVEGYTF,TGTGCCAGCAGCAGAGACAGGGTGGAGGGCTACACCTTC
16,TRBV5-1,TRBD1,.,TRBJ1-2,CASSPPGQGTDYGYTF,TGCGCCAGCAGCCCGCCGGGACAGGGGACGGACTATGGCTACACCTTC
14,TRBV7-6,TRBD1,many,TRBJ1-2,CASSPYRGNYGYTF,TGTGCCAGCAGCCCTTACAGGGGGAACTATGGCTACACCTTC
14,TRBV18,.,few,TRBJ2-7,CASSPYRSRYEQYF,TGTGCCAGCTCACCTTACAGGAGTCGGTACGAGCAGTACTTC
12,TRBV5-1,.,many,TRBJ2-1,CASSLIRQEQFF,TGCGCCAGCAGCTTAATAAGACAGGAGCAGTTCTTC
16,TRBV4-2,TRBD2,many,TRBJ2-3,CASSRGLAESTDTQYF,TGTGCCAGCAGCCGCGGACTAGCGGAGAGCACAGATACGCAGTATTTT
15,TRBV7-9,.,few,TRBJ1-4,CASSSRQKGEEKLFF,TGTGCCAGCAGCTCCAGACAAAAGGGGGAAGAAAAACTGTTTTTT
13,TRBV30,.,.,TRBJ1-6,CAWSQQVFGALHF,TGTGCCTGGAGTCAGCAAGTTTTCGGGGCCCTCCACTTT
12,TRBV29-1,.,.,TRBJ1-4,CSGGAANEKLFF,TGCAGCGGGGGGGCGGCTAATGAAAAACTGTTTTTT
17,TRBV7-9,TRBD1,few,TRBJ1-1,CASSRGIPGGAGTEAFF,TGTGCCAGCAGCCGTGGGATTCCAGGGGGCGCGGGCACTGAAGCTTTCTTT
17,TRBV7-2,.,many,TRBJ2-3,CASSLASAGPSTDTQYF,TGTGCCAGCAGCTTAGCTTCGGCGGGCCCTAGCACAGATACGCAGTATTTT
13,TRBV10-1,.,many,TRBJ1-2,CASSDGGNYGYTF,TGCGCCAGCAGTGACGGGGGGAACTATGGCTACACCTTC
18,TRBV4-3,.,few,TRBJ2-2,CASSQALLGGSYTGELFF,TGCGCCAGCAGCCAAGCCCTGTTAGGCGGGTCTTACACCGGGGAGCTGTTTTTT
14,TRBV10-3,TRBD1,.,TRBJ1-2,CAISLDRGMSGYTF,TGTGCCATCAGCTTGGACAGGGGAATGTCGGGCTACACCTTC
18,TRBV2,TRBD2,.,TRBJ2-4,CAFRSRLAGAVAKNIQYF,TGTGCCTTCAGATCTCGACTAGCGGGGGCCGTAGCCAAAAACATTCAGTACTTC
15,TRBV2,TRBD1,.,TRBJ1-2,CASSVAGGISNGYTF,TGTGCCAGCAGTGTGGCAGGGGGCATTTCGAATGGCTACACCTTC
14,TRBV7-3,TRBD1,few,TRBJ2-5,CASSRDRAGETQYF,TGTGCCAGCAGCCGGGACAGGGCGGGAGAGACCCAGTACTTC
15,TRBV7-3,TRBD2,few,TRBJ2-7,CASSFSGGGPYEQYF,TGTGCCAGCAGCTTCTCGGGAGGGGGGCCCTACGAGCAGTACTTC
13,TRBV28,.,.,TRBJ2-1,CASSRIYYNEQFF,TGTGCCAGCAGTCGGATCTACTACAATGAGCAGTTCTTC
14,TRBV7-9,.,.,TRBJ1-1,CASAEAGMNTEAFF,TGTGCCAGTGCCGAAGCAGGTATGAACACTGAAGCTTTCTTT
15,TRBV10-3,.,.,TRBJ1-5,CAISRDLSSNQPQHF,TGTGCCATCAGCCGGGACCTTTCAAGCAATCAGCCCCAGCATTTT
18,TRBV12-5,.,few,TRBJ1-2,CASGLFTGTDSLNYGYTF,TGTGCTAGTGGTTTGTTTACCGGAACAGATTCCCTCAACTATGGCTACACCTTC
19,TRBV9,TRBD2,.,TRBJ2-5,CASSVSGLLAGGPRETQYF,TGTGCCAGCAGCGTATCAGGTCTCCTAGCGGGGGGGCCGAGGGAGACCCAGTACTTC
16,TRBV28,.,many,TRBJ2-3,CASSLGGFASTDTQYF,TGTGCCAGCAGTTTAGGGGGGTTCGCTAGCACAGATACGCAGTATTTT
11,TRBV6-1,.,many,TRBJ2-7,CASRNLFEQYF,TGTGCCAGCAGGAACCTCTTCGAGCAGTACTTC
13,TRBV18,.,few,TRBJ2-5,CATHTGYQETQYF,TGTGCCACCCATACGGGGTACCAAGAGACCCAGTACTTC
15,TRBV6-2/TRBV6-3,.,once,TRBJ1-2,CASSYLGHETYGYTF,TGTGCCAGCAGTTACCTTGGACACGAAACCTATGGCTACACCTTC
13,TRBV7-9,TRBD1,few,TRBJ1-2,CASSTWTGDGYTF,TGTGCCAGCAGCACGTGGACAGGGGATGGCTACACCTTC
15,TRBV7-9,.,many,TRBJ1-6,CASSAQGAYNSPLHF,TGTGCCAGCAGCGCACAAGGGGCCTATAATTCACCCCTCCACTTT
14,TRBV20-1,.,many,TRBJ1-1,CSARVKSMNTEAFF,TGCAGTGCTAGAGTGAAGTCCATGAACACTGAAGCTTTCTTT
12,TRBV5-1,TRBD1,many,TRBJ2-7,CASSSDRGEQYF,TGCGCCAGCAGCTCCGACAGGGGTGAGCAGTACTTC
14,TRBV7-9,.,many,TRBJ1-1,CASSLGAENTEAFF,TGTGCCAGCAGCTTAGGGGCAGAGAACACTGAAGCTTTCTTT
15,TRBV5-1,.,.,TRBJ2-5,CASSSGAQSQGSQYF,TGCGCCAGCAGCTCGGGGGCACAGTCCCAGGGTAGCCAGTACTTC
12,TRBV11-2,.,.,TRBJ2-1,CASGVYYNEQFF,TGTGCCTCAGGGGTTTACTACAATGAGCAGTTCTTC
13,TRBV2,.,.,TRBJ1-1,CASTPELGVEAFF,TGTGCCAGCACCCCGGAGCTGGGGGTTGAAGCTTTCTTT
17,TRBV4-2,.,many,TRBJ1-5,CASSSLGIGSLNQPQHF,TGTGCCAGCAGCTCGCTAGGAATAGGATCACTCAATCAGCCCCAGCATTTT